This T cell receptor beta chain derives from a study of T cells in localized non-small cell lung cancer. This CDR3 has 14 residues. The V end lost 4 bases, the J end lost 2 bases, and 11 bases lay between the germline ends. The germline gives CDR1 LNHDA, CDR2 SQIVND (reference sequence). As for this clone: Its antigen is undetermined.

Study conclusions and caveats: There was higher T cell clonality in uninvolved adjacent lung than in tumor, and it was highest there.

Profiling relied on immunoSEQ multiplex PCR, and the TCRdb table lists in-frame clones only, not all of them. Among 5,500 or so clones listed, approximately 60% were seen once. The rearrangement joins TRBV19 to TRBJ2-5; weak D call: TRBD2 (6 bases). The source of this sequence is a male donor aged 60 or over with stage I squamous cell lung carcinoma. The sequencing here drew on lymph node tissue, taken before any cancer treatment. CDR3 nucleotide sequence: TGTGCCAGTAGTAATTTCGCGGGACAAGAGACCCAGTACTTC. It is translated as CASSNFAGQETQYF.